The clone carrying this T cell receptor beta chain showed up just a few times. Its antigen is not known. This specimen belongs to a study of CD8 T cells in ankylosing spondylitis. Broader study findings: Certain motif variants had earlier been reported in reactive arthritis synovial fluid and blood. Within ankylosing spondylitis blood, a TCR beta motif made up of under 10 highly homologous variants appeared to be characteristic.

The germline V and J ends were trimmed by 4 bases and 2 bases, with 12 bases remaining between them. This CDR3 is built from 14 residues. By quantitative 5'-RACE with molecular barcodes, the TCR beta libraries were made. TCRdb used MiXCR to reprocess the 5' RACE reads, holding one entry per CDR3 protein. Found here are approximately 350,000 distinct CDR3 sequences, about 20% of them singletons; the top ten hold around 12%. The clonotype was recovered from a male donor with ankylosing spondylitis or in good health (not recorded which). The rearrangement uses TRBV12-3 or TRBV12-4 and TRBJ2-7; D is possibly TRBD1 (6 bases). Sequenced sample: blood, either unsorted or a sorted T cell fraction (not recorded which). The CDR3 sequence: CASSSLGATYEQYF. In DNA, the CDR3 is TGTGCCAGCAGTTCCCTGGGGGCAACCTACGAGCAGTACTTC.